This is a list of T cell receptor beta chains from one sample in a study of cytomegalovirus exposure and HLA in healthy donors. Sequencing used immunoSEQ multiplex PCR; TCRdb keeps in-frame clones, though not all of them. The table shows 150,000 or so clones, with around 75% occurring only once. The material sequenced was PBMCs. The origin of the receptors is a male donor in good health and CMV-seronegative. CDR3s include the opening cysteine and the closing phenylalanine or tryptophan. The D gene is left open where the match is weak. Clone sizes are given selectively: once, few, many, or a class where the clone is expanded.

D gene,V gene,J gene,clone size,CDR3 protein,CDR3 DNA
.,TRBV19,TRBJ2-1,.,CASSYYATGSYNEQFF,TGTGCCAGTAGCTATTATGCGACAGGATCTTACAATGAGCAGTTCTTC
TRBD2,TRBV5-6,TRBJ2-7,few,CASSFPSGGTYEQYF,TGTGCCAGCAGCTTCCCTAGCGGGGGGACCTACGAGCAGTACTTC
TRBD1,TRBV7-2,TRBJ2-7,.,CASNRGTEFYEQYF,TGTGCCAGCAACAGGGGGACAGAGTTCTACGAGCAGTACTTC
TRBD1,TRBV2,TRBJ1-1,.,CASTGQGGGFEAFF,TGTGCCAGCACCGGACAGGGTGGGGGTTTTGAAGCTTTCTTT
.,TRBV28,TRBJ2-7,.,CASSERRYEQYF,TGTGCCAGCAGCGAGAGGAGGTACGAGCAGTACTTC
.,TRBV29-1,TRBJ2-6,.,CSVRVSGANVLTF,TGCAGCGTCAGGGTATCTGGGGCCAACGTCCTGACTTTC
TRBD2,TRBV2,TRBJ2-1,.,CASKSTGGSLEQFF,TGTGCCAGCAAGTCGACTGGCGGGAGTCTTGAGCAGTTCTTC
.,TRBV14,TRBJ2-3,once,CASSQVLGGGTDTQYF,TGTGCCAGCAGCCAAGTACTGGGAGGCGGCACAGATACGCAGTATTTT
.,TRBV29-1,TRBJ1-4,few,CSATVDNEKLFF,TGCAGCGCGACAGTCGATAATGAAAAACTGTTTTTT
TRBD2,TRBV5-4,TRBJ2-7,.,CASSRTGRTSGRERQYF,TGTGCCAGCAGCCGAACTGGCCGAACTAGCGGGAGGGAGCGGCAGTACTTC
.,TRBV5-1,TRBJ2-3,once,CASSLGPSKADTQYF,TGCGCCAGCAGCTTGGGGCCCTCAAAAGCGGATACGCAGTATTTT
TRBD1,TRBV5-8,TRBJ1-3,.,CASSLGGDSGNTIYF,TGTGCCAGCAGCTTAGGGGGCGACTCTGGAAACACCATATATTTT
TRBD2,TRBV19,TRBJ2-3,few,CASSITLAGGRRDTQYF,TGTGCCAGTAGTATCACCCTAGCGGGGGGGCGTAGAGATACGCAGTATTTT
.,TRBV10-3,TRBJ2-2,once,CAIRPRGEGGELFF,TGTGCCATCAGGCCCAGGGGTGAGGGCGGGGAGCTGTTTTTT
.,TRBV28,TRBJ1-1,.,CASSGPHMGNTEAFF,TGTGCCAGCAGTGGGCCCCATATGGGGAACACTGAAGCTTTCTTT
.,TRBV19,TRBJ1-3,.,CASSTTTQVLSGNTIYF,TGTGCCAGTAGTACCACAACACAGGTCCTCTCTGGAAACACCATATATTTT
TRBD1,TRBV4-1,TRBJ2-7,.,CASSQDGGDRDEQYF,TGCGCCAGCAGCCAAGATGGGGGGGACAGGGACGAGCAGTACTTC
.,TRBV28,TRBJ2-2,.,CASSLWSGGAGGELFF,TGTGCCAGCAGTTTATGGTCGGGGGGCGCGGGCGGGGAGCTGTTTTTT
.,TRBV9,TRBJ1-2,.,CASSVGMEPYGYTF,TGTGCCAGCAGCGTAGGGATGGAGCCCTATGGCTACACCTTC
.,TRBV13,TRBJ2-7,.,CASSQAMGYEQYF,TGTGCCAGCTCCCAGGCGATGGGCTACGAGCAGTACTTC
TRBD2,TRBV7-2,TRBJ2-7,.,CASSSPLGLAEPYEQYF,TGTGCCAGCAGCTCCCCCTTGGGACTAGCGGAGCCTTACGAGCAGTACTTC
.,TRBV18,TRBJ2-7,.,CASHPPSSYEQYF,TGTGCCAGCCACCCCCCTAGCTCCTACGAGCAGTACTTC
.,TRBV5-1,TRBJ2-1,.,CASKAGTGSYNEQFF,TGCGCCAGCAAAGCCGGGACTGGGTCCTACAATGAGCAGTTCTTC